This entry concerns a single T cell receptor (beta chain). The authors ran a second PCR of 7 to 11 cycles using a sample-barcoded 5' primer and a J-beta primer mix. In TCRdb, the 5' RACE reads were re-called with MiXCR into one record per CDR3 protein. The sample consists of approximately 1,100,000 distinct CDR3 sequences, 45% of them appearing once. These data originate in a study of blood T cells in healthy people across ages. This CDR3 region has 17 residues. J lost 1 base, V lost 6 bases, and 11 bases had no gene match. Germline V lookup: CDR1 KGHSH, CDR2 LQKENI. Sequencing used blood. The receptor's source is a woman aged 55-69 years in good health. The J gene is TRBJ2-7, the V gene TRBV18; 11 nucleotides match TRBD2. The CDR3 nucleotides read TGTGCCAGCTCCCTTGGACTAGCGGGCAACCCGTCCTACGAGCAGTACTTC. Residues: CASSLGLAGNPSYEQYF.